The following is a TCR beta chain sequence with its context. Its antigen target is currently unknown. An end of the junction does not agree with germline; a read error may underlie this. Library creation used the immunoSEQ multiplex PCR assay. For the multiplex PCR, a mixture combining 60 forward primers for TCR Vbeta segments and 13 reverse primers for TCR Jbeta segments was used. The CDR3 region of rearranged TCR beta genes was amplified from genomic DNA by a multiplex PCR assay. The amplified TCR beta libraries were sequenced on the Illumina HiSeq System as 87-base-pair reads. Per the original workflow: A later analysis tallied approximately 87 million unique TCR beta chains across the approximately 670 repertoires, and some 10 million of those chains were shared by two or more donors. A nearest-neighbor algorithm error-corrected the raw reads and collapsed the reads into unique sequences, merging closely related sequences to remove PCR and sequencing errors. To assign V, D and J gene segments, CDR3 sequences were aligned to IMGT reference sequences. For a sequence to be retained, at least a six-nucleotide match to both a V gene segment and a J gene segment was required. A rearrangement counted as productive if the CDR3 had no stop codons and remained in frame with V and J, and every other rearrangement counted as non-productive. Following IMGT convention, CDR3 was defined as the stretch from the second conserved V-encoded cysteine to the conserved J-encoded phenylalanine. Sequences without an unambiguous match to a single V gene segment were excluded from the earlier analysis of approximately 600 of the donors. In an earlier analysis of approximately 590 of the donors, V segments were called functional above 56.7% productive rearrangements and were called segregating when the between-donor standard deviation exceeded 5%. To diagnose cytomegalovirus status from the catalog of TCR beta chain sequences, a statistical classification framework was built. A later analysis assigned V and J genes by comparing TCR nucleotide sequences with IMGT/GENE-DB human TR gene sequences. Using the TCRdist pipeline, a later analysis assigned CDR3 sequences along with most-parsimonious VDJ recombination scenarios. In a later analysis, every TCR beta chain was defined by the combination of its CDR3 amino acid sequence and its V-gene family, and reads without a unique V-gene family were dropped. In a later analysis, several hundred highly shared, low-generation-probability nucleotide sequences were removed to address suspected cross-contamination and a sequencing artifact. In a later analysis, a clonal expansion index for each public chain was calculated from normalized within-repertoire ranks of inferred template counts. In a later analysis, generation probabilities were computed using a VDJ recombination model fitted to out-of-frame rearrangements, and the results were checked against IGoR. A later analysis scored TCR-TCR, TCR-HLA and TCR-CMV co-occurrence with hypergeometric tests, applying a repertoire-size bias correction to TCR pairs. False discovery rates were estimated in a later analysis by permuting HLA or CMV assignments 20 times. In a later analysis, co-occurring TCRs were grouped using DBSCAN, with TCRdist sequence similarity added in when clustering inside HLA-allele-positive subsets. For co-occurrence clustering, repertoires with fewer than 30,000 or more than 120,000 public chains were excluded, along with roughly 5 repertoires with anomalous nucleotide sharing. Drawn from immuneACCESS, this table holds only the in-frame rearrangements with V and J called that TCRdb kept. Clones are partly lost; checked studies trace under half to an unresolved V gene and leave the rest unexplained. D and trimming were read from the DNA, whereas the V and J calls and clone size are those reported in that table. The sample data list about 180,000 clones, and 84% of these were observed just once. Around 4.8% of the sample lies in the top ten.

The cohort was made up of about 670 healthy bone marrow donors. Cohort members were all nominally healthy when sampled, although unrecorded immune exposures were likely present. The donor tested CMV seropositive and was one of the 289 seropositive cohort members. A peripheral blood sample was collected from each donor, and TCR beta sequencing was performed on peripheral blood mononuclear cells. The Qiagen DNeasy Blood Extraction Kit was used to extract genomic DNA from the blood cell samples. The sample comes from a study of cytomegalovirus exposure and HLA in healthy donors (dated by TCRdb to about 2017). For the study in its entirety: In an earlier analysis of approximately 500 of the donors, 276 Gb of sequence data and roughly 100 million unique TCR beta sequences from 150 million to 200 million T cells were reported. A later genetic analysis took genome-wide SNP genotypes for 398 of the 666 donors and used that subset as a discovery cohort. Typing coverage varied by locus: 629-630 donors for A, B, C, DRB1 and DQB1; approximately 520 for DQA1; about 570 for DPA1; 450 to 480 for DPB1. Approximately 330 gigabases of sequencing data and roughly 81 million unique TCR sequences made up an early release that covered approximately 700 HLA-typed donors. Class I and class II HLA loci were covered by the typing at four-digit resolution. In an earlier analysis of roughly 580 of the donors, high-throughput TCR beta sequencing was used to judge whether each TCR beta V gene segment behaved as functional or pseudogenic. The T cell repertoires of 550 to 850 subjects were profiled by immunosequencing and related to cytomegalovirus serostatus. Among the roughly 410 genotyped donors, approximately 81% belonged to the genetic ancestry cluster associated with self-reported Caucasian donors. The study combined high-throughput TCR immunosequencing, statistical association of individual TCRs with disease status, and machine learning to predict cytomegalovirus infection status. Because of strong linkage in the cohort, 4 to 6 DR-DQ haplotypes were treated as single units for association and clustering. A separate validation cohort of 100 to 150 different subjects was used in addition to the roughly 620-subject first cohort. Rather than drawing on any new phenotypic data, the later analysis identified candidate immune exposures from TCR beta sequences and the way those sequences occurred across donors. A later analysis re-examined previously published TCR beta repertoires from just over 650 donors and added high-resolution HLA genotyping to investigate patterns of TCR occurrence. The study aimed to test whether signatures of past pathogen exposure could be identified by cataloging public T cell receptors. On average, roughly 250,000 unique TCR beta nucleotide sequences were sequenced per donor among several hundred genotyped donors of the cohort, with roughly a sixth of those sequences being non-productive. All discovery cohort repertoires had been generated using a single sequencing platform. Alongside the repertoire data, information on donor age, sex, ethnicity and CMV serostatus was compiled.

Study-level results and caveats: Cytomegalovirus status was reported to be diagnosed by the classifier with high specificity and sensitivity in both the original and validation cohorts. It was suggested by the authors that the approach could potentially be generalized to other disease states and immunological phenotypes. In vitro tests confirmed that a few of the cytomegalovirus-associated TCR beta chains recognize cytomegalovirus antigens. A further reported finding was that TCR beta sequences accurately predicted the HLA-A and HLA-B alleles for most subjects in the first cohort. The earlier analysis of nearly 600 of the donors excluded 15 to 20 rarely observed V segments, including chromosome 9 orphons, because counts were too low. According to a later genetic analysis, donors in an Asian-associated ancestry cluster had fewer N-insertions in productive TCRs than the roughly 670-donor mean. According to a later analysis, most CMV-associated TCR beta chains appeared to be HLA-restricted, and the HLA associations seemed to be driven largely by CMV exposure. Immune exposure information for the cohort was limited to CMV serostatus. Correlated functional status among segregating V segments might reflect linkage disequilibrium, but an unknown experimental factor could not be ruled out. In an earlier analysis of approximately 590 of the donors, most TCR beta V segments appeared in productive rearrangements about 90% or about 30% of the time, broadly matching IMGT annotations. A cluster of highly shared sequence variants was judged likely to be a technical artifact of the sequencing pipeline. Strong co-occurrence of HLA alleles, especially DR and DQ, made assigning TCR associations to individual alleles difficult. A later analysis associated 17,000 or so TCR beta sequences with specific HLA alleles at a false discovery rate of 0.05. Some IMGT-functional V segments, including TRBV6-2 and TRBV6-3, could not be told apart with the 87-base-pair reads, so those segments were excluded. Across donors, most TCR sequences were observed very rarely, whereas some public TCRs were present in many individuals. Because HLA typing was missing for some donors at each locus, association tests included only the typed subset. According to a later analysis, parvovirus B19, influenza, CMV and Epstein-Barr virus appeared linked to several top co-occurrence clusters. A total of 150 or so TCR beta chains were listed by the study as associated with cytomegalovirus. Only TCR beta chains were sequenced in this cohort, and the absence of alpha or paired-chain data limited detectable features. According to a later analysis, TCR association rates differed among HLA loci, with DRB1 alleles showing the most associated TCRs and HLA-C alleles showing the fewest. The presence/absence analyses assumed that sequencing depth was roughly uniform across donors, and that assumption may not be true. Compared with equally common non-associated chains, HLA-associated TCR beta chains in a later analysis were more clonally expanded and had lower generation probabilities. In a later genetic analysis, a missense DCLRE1C variant was associated with V-gene and J-gene trimming of TCR beta chains, and the association was replicated in an independent cohort.

Based on the germline V gene (reference sequence), the CDR1 and CDR2 sequences are MNHEY and SMNVEV. The CDR3 numbers 14 residues from cysteine through phenylalanine. The read is trimmed to its CDR3 DNA, 42 bases read in frame from base 1. Rearrangement joined TRBV27 to TRBJ2-7, with TRBD1 matching 8 junction bases. Sequenced material: PBMCs. The TCR sequence derives from a girl aged 10-17 years in good health and CMV-seropositive. The nucleotides are TGTGCCGGCAGAGCAGGGGGCCTCTTACGCGAGCAGTACTTC. The encoded protein is CAGRAGGLLREQYF.